One TCR beta chain is described in this entry. This CDR3 is 12 amino acids long. Looked up from germline, CDR1 is SGHTA and CDR2 is FQGNSA. V was trimmed by 4 bases and J by 13 bases, leaving 13 bases between them. These data belong to a study of T cells after yellow fever vaccination. For the study at large: It was SMART-Seq v4 Ultra Low Input that prepared the fractions with low cell numbers.

TCRdb passed the 5' RACE reads through MiXCR, listing each CDR3 protein once. This repertoire shows around 600,000 distinct CDR3 sequences, roughly 12% found once; its top ten account for more than 13%. The TCR originated in a man aged 25 to 40 who received the YFV17D yellow fever vaccine. Sequencing used PBMCs, obtained on the day of the yellow fever booster vaccination. J is TRBJ1-4 and V is TRBV7-2; D possibly corresponds to TRBD1 (6 bases). CDR3 region: CASSWTGTPLFF. CDR3 sequence (DNA): TGTGCCAGCAGCTGGACCGGGACACCACTGTTTTTT.